The next 22 T cell receptor beta chains were all read from a single sample in a study of blood T cells in healthy people across ages. PCR was performed a second time for about 6 to 11 cycles using a sample-barcoded 5' primer and a J-beta primer mix. MiXCR was run by TCRdb on the 5' RACE reads, yielding one entry per CDR3 protein. The table lists about 400,000 distinct CDR3 sequences, approximately 47% of them singletons. Sequenced material: blood. These receptors were collected from a man aged 60 to 75 in good health.

The rearrangement uses TRBV6-5 and TRBJ2-3; D ambiguous. V lost 6 bases and J lost 6, with 10 bases in between. CDR3 size: 12 residues. Germline CDR1 is MNHEY and CDR2 is SVGAGI. DNA of the CDR3: TGTGCCAGCAGACAACTCGGGGATACGCAGTATTTT. Amino acids: CASRQLGDTQYF.

This clonotype was counted a single time. Relative to the germline gene, one junction end is altered; a read error may explain this. The genes are TRBV5-5 and TRBJ1-2; D is uncertain. The CDR3 runs 14 residues. Germline CDR1 and CDR2: SGHKS and YYEKEE (reference sequence). The CDR3 coding sequence is TGCACCAGCAGCTTAGGGTTTACTAACTATGGCTACACCTTC. This encodes CTSSLGFTNYGYTF.

The chain couples TRBV19 to TRBJ2-1; D not resolved. Germline assignment: CDR1 LNHDA and CDR2 SQIVND (reference sequence). CDR3 size: 15 residues. V dropped 7 bases and J dropped 0 bases, with 13 bases sitting between them. CDR3 coding DNA: TGTGCCAGTACCCCTGGGCCATCCTCCTACAATGAGCAGTTCTTC. It yields the protein CASTPGPSSYNEQFF.

This rearrangement joins TRBV30 to TRBJ1-5; tentative D call: TRBD1 (5 bases). The CDR3 totals 12 residues. Trimming shortened V by 0 bases and J by 7 bases, and 7 bases separated the two germline ends. Germline CDR1 GTSNPN, CDR2 SVGIG (reference sequence). The CDR3 sequence: CAWSVGGQPQHF. The CDR3 DNA sequence: TGTGCCTGGAGTGTGGGGGGGCAGCCCCAGCATTTT.

This chain links TRBV6-5 with TRBJ2-3, with a tentative D call TRBD2 (5 bases). Germline V gene lookup returns CDR1 MNHEY and CDR2 SVGAGI. Trimming left V 5 bases short and J 3 bases short, with 18 bases between. The CDR3 consists of 16 residues. The chain's CDR3 is CASSPRGALGTDTQYF. As DNA, the CDR3 is TGTGCCAGCAGTCCCCGGGGAGCGCTGGGTACAGATACGCAGTATTTT.

This clonotype was recorded many times. The V gene is TRBV7-2, the J gene TRBJ2-5, with no clear D. Looked up from germline, CDR1 is SGHTA and CDR2 is FQGNSA. The CDR3 totals 13 residues. Trimming stripped 2 bases from V and 1 base from J, with 5 bases between. The CDR3 sequence is CASSLSPQETQYF. The CDR3, as DNA: TGTGCCAGCAGCTTAAGCCCCCAAGAGACCCAGTACTTC.

This clonotype was observed a few times. The chain is built from TRBV7-2 and TRBJ2-7; a weak D match, TRBD1 (6 bases). Trimming left V 1 base short and J 3 bases short, with 7 bases between. The germline V gene encodes CDR1 SGHTA and CDR2 FQGNSA. This CDR3 comprises 13 residues. The CDR3 region has the DNA TGTGCCAGCAGCTTAGTGACAGGCTACGAGCAGTACTTC. It codes for CASSLVTGYEQYF. Full variable domain (missing parts from reference TRBV7-2 and TRBJ2-7): GAGVSQSPSNKVTEKGKDVELRCDPISGHTALYWYRQSLGQGLEFLIYFQGNSAPDKSGLPSDRFSAERTGGSVSTLTIQRTQQEDSAVYLCASSLVTGYEQYFGPGTRLTVT.

As DNA, the CDR3 is TGTGCCAGCAGCTTAGACAGCGGAGCGAACACCGGGGAGCTGTTTTTT. This encodes CASSLDSGANTGELFF. The V and J genes are TRBV7-2 and TRBJ2-2, with a tentative D call TRBD2 (5 bases). Trimming left V 1 base short and J 0 bases short, with 9 bases between. This CDR3 spans 16 amino acids. The germline V gene encodes CDR1 SGHTA and CDR2 FQGNSA.

This chain joins TRBV9 and TRBJ2-7; D may be TRBD2 (6 bases). Trimming removed 0 bases at V and 3 bases at J, with 10 bases between. Germline lookup yields CDR1 SGDLS and CDR2 YYNGEE. The CDR3 runs 14 residues. Written as DNA, the CDR3 is TGTGCCAGCAGCGTAGGCGTGGGAGGCTACGAGCAGTACTTC. This translates into CASSVGVGGYEQYF.

As concerns this clonotype: A much larger clone lies one base from this, so it may be a read error. CDR3 bases: TGTGCCAGCAGTTCGGGGCATGGGGGCTACACCTTC. Translation: CASSSGHGGYTF. The V gene is TRBV6-5, the J gene TRBJ1-2; D perhaps matches TRBD1 (5 bases). The germline V and J ends were trimmed by 4 bases and 8 bases, with 11 bases remaining between them. The CDR3 consists of 12 residues. In germline, CDR1 is MNHEY, CDR2 SVGAGI.

The chain combines TRBV14 with TRBJ2-1, with D possibly being TRBD2 (7 bases). Per germline, CDR1 SGHDN and CDR2 FVKESK. There are 16 residues in the CDR3. V lost 3 bases and J lost 7, with 19 bases in between. The CDR3 loop is CASSHRGGAGINEQFF. As DNA, the CDR3 is TGTGCCAGCAGCCACCGAGGGGGGGCAGGAATAAATGAGCAGTTCTTC.

CDR3 region: CSARAPGQGYGYTF. Here the CDR3 DNA reads TGCAGTGCTAGAGCCCCGGGACAGGGCTATGGCTACACCTTC. The gene calls are TRBV20-1 and TRBJ1-2; 9 bases are a match to TRBD1. The J segment lost 4 bases and the V segment lost 1 base, leaving 4 bases of the junction unmatched. Germline CDR1 is DFQATT and CDR2 is SNEGSKA (reference sequence). The CDR3 spans 14 residues.

This chain links TRBV20-1 with TRBJ1-5; a weak D match, TRBD1 (6 bases). Germline V gives CDR1 DFQATT, CDR2 SNEGSKA (reference sequence). V was clipped by 6 bases and J by 2 bases, with 11 bases between them. This CDR3 comprises 13 residues. CDR3 residues: CSAGGKGNQPQHF. CDR3 in DNA: TGCAGTGCAGGGGGGAAGGGCAATCAGCCCCAGCATTTT.

The count of this clonotype is one. The chain joins TRBV28 to TRBJ2-7; the D is unclear. The CDR3 has 17 amino acids. V was pared by 3 bases and J by 1 base, with 19 bases between. CDR1 is MDHEN, CDR2 SYDVKM, per germline. The CDR3 is CASSFIATRAQSYEQYF. For the CDR3, the DNA is TGTGCCAGCAGTTTTATCGCCACGAGAGCCCAGTCCTACGAGCAGTACTTC.

This clonotype came up a few times. The chain joins TRBV4-3 to TRBJ2-1; TRBD2 aligns across 9 bases. V was clipped by 0 bases and J by 10 bases; unmatched bases: 16. The CDR3 sequence is 18 residues long. Germline CDR1 LGHNA, CDR2 YSLEER. CDR3 nucleotides: TGCGCCAGCAGCCAAGATCTCCCTAGCGGGGCCCTACTTTCCGAGCAGTTCTTC. The encoded protein is CASSQDLPSGALLSEQFF.

This chain links TRBV20-1 with TRBJ2-1; TRBD2 matches 14 bases. Per the germline V gene, CDR1 is DFQATT and CDR2 is SNEGSKA (reference sequence). The CDR3 loop spans 15 amino acids. V dropped 0 bases and J dropped 9; count of bases not matched to a gene: 4. The CDR3 loop is CSARDWGLAGVEQFF. CDR3 nucleotides: TGCAGTGCTAGAGATTGGGGACTAGCGGGAGTTGAGCAGTTCTTC.

The CDR3 bases are TGTGCCAGCAGTTTGGCAGGTACTAAGGATGGCTACACCTTC. Residues: CASSLAGTKDGYTF. This sequence joins TRBV6-6 and TRBJ1-2; D is undetermined. Trimming left V 4 bases short and J 6 bases short, with 15 bases between. This CDR3 region has 14 residues. CDR1 and CDR2 from the germline V gene are MNHNY and SVGAGI (reference sequence).

The chain has TRBV3-1 and TRBJ2-4; D is unresolved. The tail of the sequence fits TRBJ2-5 better, so the J call may be wrong. The CDR3 runs 13 residues. CDR1 is LGHDT and CDR2 is YNNKEL in the germline V gene (reference sequence). In DNA, the CDR3 is TGTGCCAGCAGCCAAGGTCAGGCAGCGACCCAGTACTTC. Protein: CASSQGQAATQYF.

V is TRBV20-1 and J is TRBJ2-6; 15 nucleotides agree with TRBD2. Germline V gives CDR1 DFQATT, CDR2 SNEGSKA (reference sequence). The trim removed 4 bases at V and 1 base at J, leaving 5 bases unmatched. The CDR3 is 18 residues long. The CDR3 loop is CSATPGLAGGSGANVLTF. CDR3 bases: TGCAGTGCTACGCCGGGACTAGCGGGAGGTTCTGGGGCCAACGTCCTGACTTTC.

This rearrangement joins TRBV11-3 to TRBJ2-3, with D hard to call. Germline V gene data show CDR1 as SGHNT and CDR2 as YENEEA. CDR3 size: 14 residues. The germline V and J ends were trimmed by 1 base and 7 bases, with 12 bases remaining between them. The CDR3 DNA reads as TGTGCCAGCAGCTTAGGCCCCGGAATTCATACGCAGTATTTT. Amino acid sequence: CASSLGPGIHTQYF.

This clonotype has a handful of counts. The chain links TRBV5-1 to TRBJ2-6; perhaps TRBD2 as D (6 bases). This CDR3 is built from 16 residues. Germline V lookup: CDR1 SGHRS, CDR2 YFSETQ. V lost 4 bases to trimming and J lost 0 bases, with 11 bases between them. In DNA, the CDR3 is TGCGCCAGCAGCGCGGACGGGGGCTCTGGGGCCAACGTCCTGACTTTC. This gives the protein CASSADGGSGANVLTF.

This chain links TRBV5-1 with TRBJ2-4, with TRBD1 matching 8 bases. The trim removed 4 bases at V and 3 bases at J, leaving 12 bases unmatched. The germline V gene encodes CDR1 SGHRS and CDR2 YFSETQ. The CDR3 runs 17 residues. The CDR3 protein is CASSPQRTGFVKNIQYF. The CDR3 DNA is TGCGCCAGCAGCCCCCAGAGGACAGGGTTTGTCAAAAACATTCAGTACTTC. The full variable domain, rest sourced from reference TRBV5-1 and TRBJ2-4, is KAGVTQTPRYLIKTRGQQVTLSCSPISGHRSVSWYQQTPGQGLQFLFEYFSETQRNKGNFPGRFSGRQFSNSRSEMNVSTLELGDSALYLCASSPQRTGFVKNIQYFGAGTRLSVL.